This T cell receptor (beta chain) was observed in a study of cytomegalovirus exposure and HLA in healthy donors. Study information: The 120 validation repertoires matched the 500 to 750 first-cohort repertoires in platform, a later analysis reported. Study conclusions and caveats: Rarity marked most TCR sequences, yet some public TCRs occurred in many donors.

TCRdb keeps only in-frame clones here, not all; method: immunoSEQ multiplex PCR. The table has around 300,000 clones, 70% to 90% seen once. About this clone itself: Its target is unknown.

The CDR3 sequence is 18 residues long. The V gene end was trimmed by 0 bases and the J gene end by 2 bases; junction bases not matched to a gene: 8. Germline loops: CDR1 SGHRS, CDR2 YFSETQ. Source material: PBMCs. This clonotype originated in a woman aged 18-35 years in good health and CMV-seronegative. The rearrangement uses TRBV5-1 and TRBJ2-3; 11 bases map to TRBD2. CDR3 amino acids: CASSLVLPSGRTTDTQYF. The CDR3 DNA sequence: TGCGCCAGCAGCTTGGTTTTGCCTAGCGGGAGGACCACAGATACGCAGTATTTT.